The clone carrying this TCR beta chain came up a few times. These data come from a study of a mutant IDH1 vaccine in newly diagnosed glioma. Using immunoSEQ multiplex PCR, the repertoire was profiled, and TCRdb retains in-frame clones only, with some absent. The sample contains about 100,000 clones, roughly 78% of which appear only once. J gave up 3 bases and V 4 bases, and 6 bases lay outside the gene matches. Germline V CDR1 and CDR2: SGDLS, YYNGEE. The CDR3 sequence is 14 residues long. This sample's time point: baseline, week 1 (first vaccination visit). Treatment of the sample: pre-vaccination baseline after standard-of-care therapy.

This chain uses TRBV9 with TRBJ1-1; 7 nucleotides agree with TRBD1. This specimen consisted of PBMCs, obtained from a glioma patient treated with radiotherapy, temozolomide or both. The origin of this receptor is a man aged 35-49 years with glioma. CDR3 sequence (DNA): TGTGCCAGCAGCTTGACAGGGAGCTACACTGAAGCTTTCTTT. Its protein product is CASSLTGSYTEAFF.